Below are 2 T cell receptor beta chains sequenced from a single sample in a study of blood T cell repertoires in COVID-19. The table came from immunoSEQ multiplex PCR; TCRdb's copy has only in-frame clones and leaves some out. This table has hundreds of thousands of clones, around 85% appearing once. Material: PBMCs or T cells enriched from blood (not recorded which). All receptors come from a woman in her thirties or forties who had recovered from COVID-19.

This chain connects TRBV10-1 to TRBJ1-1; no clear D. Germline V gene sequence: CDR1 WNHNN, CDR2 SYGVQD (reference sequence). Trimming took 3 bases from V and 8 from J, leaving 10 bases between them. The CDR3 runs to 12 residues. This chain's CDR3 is CASSDRGWEAFF. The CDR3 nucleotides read TGCGCCAGCAGTGATCGGGGATGGGAAGCTTTCTTT.

The CDR3, as DNA: TGTGCCAGCAGACCGGGACAGGAGGCGGAGACCCAGTACTTC. The encoded protein is CASRPGQEAETQYF. The chain has TRBV7-2 and TRBJ2-5, with 8 bases that match TRBD1. Trimming at V came to 6 bases and at J to 5 bases, leaving 8 bases not matched to a gene. The germline V gene encodes CDR1 SGHTA and CDR2 FQGNSA. The CDR3 spans 14 residues.